Sequencing of this T cell receptor (beta chain) was carried out in a study of T cell clonotyping in hematopoietic cell transplantation. Study-level findings and limits: Higher Inverse Simpson Index values in graft donor and pretransplant recipient predicted broader posttransplant TCR diversity. Recipient TCR diversity dropped after transplant; expanded clonotypes rose from day 30 to 180.

Profiling relied on immunoSEQ multiplex PCR, and the TCRdb table lists in-frame clones only, not all of them. The sample records roughly 30,000 clones, roughly 85% being singletons. On this clone itself: What it recognizes is unknown.

Time point reported: recipient sample about 28 days before transplant, after cytoreduction. Blood collection times were about day -28 and days 30, 100, 180 posttransplant. This clonotype was sampled from a man aged 40-49 years with acute myeloid leukemia. Some clones in this sample may be carry-over from other donors' samples. The specimen was peripheral blood mononuclear cells, collected before stem cell transplant.

CDR3 bases: TGTGCCAGCAGCTTGAGAGGGGGACTTACCAGCAGGGGCTACACCTTC. This codes for CASSLRGGLTSRGYTF. The chain carries TRBV5-4 and TRBJ1-2; tentatively, D is TRBD1 (6 bases). CDR3 length equals 16 residues. Germline values: CDR1 SGHNT, CDR2 YYREEE (reference sequence). V lost 1 base, J lost 8 bases, and 21 bases lay in between.